The 12 T cell receptor beta chains presented below share a single source sample, sequenced in a study of blood T cell repertoires in COVID-19. TCRdb's table, derived via immunoSEQ multiplex PCR, lists solely in-frame clones and lacks some. In the table there are some 300,000 clones, roughly 90% of which are singletons. Sequencing was carried out using peripheral blood. The receptor set was obtained from a woman aged 25-40 years with COVID-19, enrolled during active disease.

The chain carries TRBV19 and TRBJ1-2; no reliable D call. CDR3 length: 13 amino acids. The germline gives CDR1 LNHDA, CDR2 SQIVND (reference sequence). Trimming stripped 1 base from V and 2 bases from J, with 5 bases between. CDR3 residues: CASSIGGNYGYTF. CDR3 coding DNA: TGTGCCAGTAGTATAGGAGGCAACTATGGCTACACCTTC.

This clone appeared once. The chain links TRBV27 to TRBJ2-7, with D perhaps matching TRBD1 (6 bases). V was trimmed by 2 bases and J by 2 bases, leaving 10 bases between them. There are 14 residues in the CDR3. CDR1 is MNHEY and CDR2 is SMNVEV in the germline V gene (reference sequence). The CDR3 region is CASSLGGGAYEQYF. The CDR3 DNA is TGTGCCAGCAGTTTAGGGGGCGGAGCCTACGAGCAGTACTTC.

The chain recombines TRBV7-9 with TRBJ2-2; 7 nucleotides agree with TRBD1. The CDR3 runs to 13 residues. The V gene end was trimmed by 8 bases and the J gene end by 5 bases; junction bases not matched to a gene: 5. Germline CDR1 SEHNR, CDR2 FQNEAQ (reference sequence). CDR3 nucleotide sequence: TGTGCCAGCGGGACAGCCCTTACCGGGGAGCTGTTTTTT. It specifies CASGTALTGELFF.

The chain carries TRBV11-3 and TRBJ1-1; TRBD1 agrees at 12 bases. V lost 4 bases, J lost 9 bases, and 6 bases stayed unmatched. The CDR3 extends over 14 amino acids. Germline CDR1 SGHNT, CDR2 YENEEA. This chain's CDR3 is CASSSGTGGEKAFF. The CDR3 DNA reads as TGTGCCAGCAGCTCCGGGACAGGGGGCGAAAAAGCTTTCTTT.

J is TRBJ2-5 and V is TRBV12-5; 8 positions agree with TRBD2. This CDR3 comprises 12 residues. Trimming cost V 7 bases and J 3 bases; bases outside gene matches: 1. Germline V CDR1 and CDR2: LGHNT, FRNRAP. The CDR3 DNA reads TGTGCTAGTGCGGGGGGGGAAGAGACCCAGTACTTC. Translating gives CASAGGEETQYF. The whole variable domain, filled in from reference TRBV12-5 and TRBJ2-5, reads DARVTQTPRHKVTEMGQEVTMRCQPILGHNTVFWYRQTMMQGLELLAYFRNRAPLDDSGMPKDRFSAEMPDATLATLKIQPSEPRDSAVYFCASAGGEETQYFGPGTRLLVL.

The rearrangement links TRBV2 to TRBJ1-5; D remains unclear. Deletions cut 1 base from V and 2 bases from J, with 12 bases between. This CDR3 is built from 16 residues. Germline CDR1 reads SNHLY; CDR2 reads FYNNEI. CDR3 DNA sequence: TGTGCCAGCAGTGAAGGGCTGCTAGGTGGCAATCAGCCCCAGCATTTT. Protein sequence: CASSEGLLGGNQPQHF. The full variable domain, rest sourced from reference TRBV2 and TRBJ1-5, is EPEVTQTPSHQVTQMGQEVILRCVPISNHLYFYWYRQILGQKVEFLVSFYNNEISEKSEIFDDQFSVERPDGSNFTLKIRSTKLEDSAMYFCASSEGLLGGNQPQHFGDGTRLSIL.

The rearrangement uses TRBV3-1 (or the pseudogene TRBV3-2) and TRBJ2-7; 10 bases match TRBD2. The V gene's germline CDR1 is LGHDT and CDR2 YNNKEL (reference sequence). Trimming took 4 bases from V and 5 from J; bases not matched to a gene: 8. The CDR3 totals 15 residues. The CDR3 nucleotides are TGTGCCAGCAGCCGCGGATCTAGCGGGGGCAACGAGCAGTACTTC. This sequence encodes CASSRGSSGGNEQYF.

This chain links TRBV14 with TRBJ1-1, with D perhaps matching TRBD1 (5 bases). The CDR3 sequence is 14 residues long. V dropped 1 base and J dropped 5 bases, with 11 bases sitting between them. Germline values: CDR1 SGHDN, CDR2 FVKESK. The CDR3 loop is CASSQVLGGTEAFF. The CDR3 bases are TGTGCCAGCAGCCAAGTCCTCGGGGGGACTGAAGCTTTCTTT.

The rearrangement joins TRBV4-2 to TRBJ1-2; D perhaps matches TRBD1 (5 bases). The CDR3 length is 15 residues. From germline, CDR1 is LGHNA and CDR2 YNFKEQ. V lost 11 bases to trimming and J lost 8 bases, with 27 bases between them. CDR3 loop: CASWGVGGGRRGYTF. The CDR3 nucleotides are TGTGCCTCTTGGGGGGTGGGCGGAGGGCGCAGGGGCTACACCTTC.

The chain combines TRBV19 with TRBJ1-6; D ambiguous. This CDR3 has 19 residues. The V and J ends lost 4 bases and 9 bases respectively, with 28 bases between them. The germline V gene encodes CDR1 LNHDA and CDR2 SQIVND (reference sequence). The CDR3 sequence: CASSSHLVYRPPPGSPLHF. The CDR3 coding sequence is TGTGCCAGTAGTAGTCATCTCGTCTATCGCCCCCCTCCGGGTTCACCCCTCCACTTT.

This clone was picked up a small number of times. J is TRBJ1-5 and V is TRBV7-9, with no clear D. The CDR3 is 14 amino acids. The germline CDR1 and CDR2 sequences are SEHNR and FQNEAQ (reference sequence). Trimming took 3 bases from V and 3 from J, leaving 9 bases between them. CDR3 DNA sequence: TGTGCCAGCAGCTTCGCGGGAATCAATCAGCCCCAGCATTTT. This gives the protein CASSFAGINQPQHF.

The CDR3 sequence: CASSDPDRGLNEQFF. The CDR3 bases are TGTGCCAGCAGTGATCCCGACAGGGGGCTTAATGAGCAGTTCTTC. The chain employs TRBV25-1 and TRBJ2-1; 10 bases are shared with TRBD1. The length of the CDR3 is 15 residues. CDR1 MGHDK and CDR2 SYGVNS come from the germline V gene. V trimming: 3 bases; J trimming: 7 bases; junction bases outside the gene matches: 6. Filled out from reference TRBV25-1 and TRBJ2-1, the complete variable domain reads EADIYQTPRYLVIGTGKKITLECSQTMGHDKMYWYQQDPGMELHLIHYSYGVNSTEKGDLSSESTVSRIRTEHFPLTLESARPSHTSQYLCASSDPDRGLNEQFFGPGTRLTVL.